This T cell receptor (beta chain) derives from a study of human T cells and chemical hapten exposure. Turning to the study itself: During the roughly 25-week study period, patients had diphenylcyclopropenone applied to the scalp every week.

TCRdb reanalysed the RACE reads using MiXCR and keeps one entry per CDR3 protein. The data hold 150,000 to 200,000 distinct CDR3 sequences, with roughly a quarter observed a single time. This clonotype was found a few times. Unmatched junction bases numbered 6, after V lost 1 base and J lost 12 bases. The CDR3 extends over 13 amino acids. Germline CDR1 is MGHRA and CDR2 is YSYEKL. Documented time point: patch test 3, about 24 weeks after DPC sensitization. The treatment is: therapeutic diphenylcyclopropenone sensitization with weekly scalp DPC. The sample in question was whole blood, obtained in connection with sensitization to the hapten diphenylcyclopropenone (DPC). The chain couples TRBV4-1 to TRBJ2-1; 7 bases are shared with TRBD2. The clonotype originates from a woman aged 18-35 years with alopecia areata. Some clones in this sample may be carry-over from other donors' samples. CDR3 in amino acids: CASSQGGGTAQFF. CDR3 bases: TGCGCCAGCAGCCAAGGGGGGGGGACCGCGCAGTTCTTC.